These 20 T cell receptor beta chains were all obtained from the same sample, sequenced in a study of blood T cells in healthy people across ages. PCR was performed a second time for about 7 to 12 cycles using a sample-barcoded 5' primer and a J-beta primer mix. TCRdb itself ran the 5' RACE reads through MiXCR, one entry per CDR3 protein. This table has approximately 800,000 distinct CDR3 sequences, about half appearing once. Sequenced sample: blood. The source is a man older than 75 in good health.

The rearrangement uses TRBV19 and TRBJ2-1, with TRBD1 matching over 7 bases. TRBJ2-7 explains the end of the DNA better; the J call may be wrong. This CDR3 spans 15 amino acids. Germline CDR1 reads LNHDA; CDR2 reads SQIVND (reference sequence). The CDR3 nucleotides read TGTGCCAGTAGCAAACAGGGGCCCTCCTACAATGGGCAGTACTTC. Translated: CASSKQGPSYNGQYF.

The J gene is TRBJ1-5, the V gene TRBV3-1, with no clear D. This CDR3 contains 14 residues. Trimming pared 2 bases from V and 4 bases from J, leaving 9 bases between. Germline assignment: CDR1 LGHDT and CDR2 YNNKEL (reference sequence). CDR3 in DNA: TGTGCCAGCAGCCAAAGTTTGGGGAATCAGCCCCAGCATTTT. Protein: CASSQSLGNQPQHF.

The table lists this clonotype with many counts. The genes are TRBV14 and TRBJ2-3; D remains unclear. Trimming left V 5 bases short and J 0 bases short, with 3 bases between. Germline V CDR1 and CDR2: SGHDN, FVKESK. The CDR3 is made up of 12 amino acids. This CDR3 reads CASSGSTDTQYF. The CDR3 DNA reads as TGTGCCAGCAGCGGGAGCACAGATACGCAGTATTTT. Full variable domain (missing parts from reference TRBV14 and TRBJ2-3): EAGVTQFPSHSVIEKGQTVTLRCDPISGHDNLYWYRRVMGKEIKFLLHFVKESKQDESGMPNNRFLAERTGGTYSTLKVQPAELEDSGVYFCASSGSTDTQYFGPGTRLTVL.

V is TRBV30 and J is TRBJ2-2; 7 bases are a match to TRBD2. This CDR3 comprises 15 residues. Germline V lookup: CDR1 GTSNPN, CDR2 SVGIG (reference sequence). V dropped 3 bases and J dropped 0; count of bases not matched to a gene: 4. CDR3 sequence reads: CAWREGGTNTGELFF. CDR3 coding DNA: TGTGCCTGGAGAGAGGGAGGGACGAACACCGGGGAGCTGTTTTTT.

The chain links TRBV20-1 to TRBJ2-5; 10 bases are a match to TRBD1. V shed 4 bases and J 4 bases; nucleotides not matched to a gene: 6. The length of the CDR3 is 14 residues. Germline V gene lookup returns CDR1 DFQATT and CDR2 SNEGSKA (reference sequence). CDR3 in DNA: TGCAGTGCTACCGGGACAGGGGTTTCAGAGACCCAGTACTTC. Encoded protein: CSATGTGVSETQYF.

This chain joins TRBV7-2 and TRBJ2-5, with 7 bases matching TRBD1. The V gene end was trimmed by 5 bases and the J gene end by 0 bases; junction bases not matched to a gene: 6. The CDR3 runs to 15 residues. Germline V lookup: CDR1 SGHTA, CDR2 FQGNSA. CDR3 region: CASSTDRENQETQYF. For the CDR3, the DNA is TGTGCCAGCAGCACTGACAGGGAGAACCAAGAGACCCAGTACTTC.

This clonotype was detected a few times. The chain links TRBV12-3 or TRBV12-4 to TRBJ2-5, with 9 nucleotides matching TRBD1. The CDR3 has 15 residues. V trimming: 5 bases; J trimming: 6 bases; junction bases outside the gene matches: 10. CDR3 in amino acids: CASSRPGQGLKTQYF. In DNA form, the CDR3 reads TGTGCCAGCAGTCGGCCGGGACAGGGTTTAAAGACCCAGTACTTC.

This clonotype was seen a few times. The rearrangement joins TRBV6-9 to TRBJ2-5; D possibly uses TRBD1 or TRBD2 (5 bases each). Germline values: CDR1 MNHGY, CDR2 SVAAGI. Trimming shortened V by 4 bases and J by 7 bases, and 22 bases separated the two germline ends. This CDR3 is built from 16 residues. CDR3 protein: CASSFPPPRRGGTQYF. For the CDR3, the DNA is TGTGCCAGCAGTTTCCCGCCCCCTCGGCGTGGGGGGACCCAGTACTTC.

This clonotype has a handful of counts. As DNA, the CDR3 is TGCAGCGCTGTCAAGAGGTTGAACACTGAAGCTTTCTTT. Translating gives CSAVKRLNTEAFF. The chain uses TRBV29-1 and TRBJ1-1; D not certain. The germline CDR1 and CDR2 sequences are SQVTM and ANQGSEA. This CDR3 has 13 amino acids. Trimming shortened V by 7 bases and J by 0 bases, and 12 bases separated the two germline ends.

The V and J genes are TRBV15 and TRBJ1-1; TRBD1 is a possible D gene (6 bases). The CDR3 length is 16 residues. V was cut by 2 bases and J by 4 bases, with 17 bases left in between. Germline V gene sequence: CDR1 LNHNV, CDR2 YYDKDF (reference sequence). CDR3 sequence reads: CATSRLNTGFGTEAFF. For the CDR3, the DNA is TGTGCCACCAGCAGACTAAACACAGGGTTCGGCACTGAAGCTTTCTTT.

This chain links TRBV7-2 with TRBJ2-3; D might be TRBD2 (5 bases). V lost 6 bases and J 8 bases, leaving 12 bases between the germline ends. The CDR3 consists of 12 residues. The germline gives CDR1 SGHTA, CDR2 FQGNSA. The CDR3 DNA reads TGTGCCAGCAGTACGAGGGCTACTACGCAGTATTTT. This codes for CASSTRATTQYF.

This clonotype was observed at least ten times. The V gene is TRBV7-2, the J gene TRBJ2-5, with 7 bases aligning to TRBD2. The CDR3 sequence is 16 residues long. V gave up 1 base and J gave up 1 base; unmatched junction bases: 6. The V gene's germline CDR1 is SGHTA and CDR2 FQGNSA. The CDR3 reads CASSLVGGSPQETQYF. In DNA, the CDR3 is TGTGCCAGCAGCTTAGTCGGCGGGAGTCCCCAAGAGACCCAGTACTTC.

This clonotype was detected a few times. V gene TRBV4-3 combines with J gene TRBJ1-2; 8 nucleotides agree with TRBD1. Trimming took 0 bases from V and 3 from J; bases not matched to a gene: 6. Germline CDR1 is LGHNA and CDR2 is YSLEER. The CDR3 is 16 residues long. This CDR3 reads CASSQEWTGRDYGYTF. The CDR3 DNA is TGCGCCAGCAGCCAAGAGTGGACAGGGCGTGACTATGGCTACACCTTC.

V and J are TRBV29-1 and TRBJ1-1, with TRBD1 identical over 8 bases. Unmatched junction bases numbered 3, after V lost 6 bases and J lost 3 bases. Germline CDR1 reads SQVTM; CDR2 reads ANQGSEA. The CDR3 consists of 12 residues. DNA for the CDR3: TGCAGCGTGGACAGGGATTACACTGAAGCTTTCTTT. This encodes CSVDRDYTEAFF.

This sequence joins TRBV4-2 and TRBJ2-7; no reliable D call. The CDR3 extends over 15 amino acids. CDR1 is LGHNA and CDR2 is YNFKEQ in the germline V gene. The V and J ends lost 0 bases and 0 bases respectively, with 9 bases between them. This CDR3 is CASSQEAYLSYEQYF. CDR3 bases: TGTGCCAGCAGCCAAGAGGCTTATCTCTCCTACGAGCAGTACTTC.

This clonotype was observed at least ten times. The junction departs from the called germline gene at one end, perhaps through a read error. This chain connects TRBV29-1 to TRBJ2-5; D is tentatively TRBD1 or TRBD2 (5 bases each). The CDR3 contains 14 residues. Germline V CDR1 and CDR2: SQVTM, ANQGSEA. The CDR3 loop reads CSVEDLGTQGTQYF. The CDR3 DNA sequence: TGCAGCGTTGAAGATTTGGGGACCCAAGGGACCCAGTACTTC.

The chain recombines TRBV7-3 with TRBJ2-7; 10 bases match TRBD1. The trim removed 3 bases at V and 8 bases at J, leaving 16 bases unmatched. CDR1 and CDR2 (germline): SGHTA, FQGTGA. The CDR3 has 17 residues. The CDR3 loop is CASSFGTGVTLTGQQYF. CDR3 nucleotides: TGTGCCAGCAGCTTCGGGACAGGGGTTACCCTCACAGGGCAGCAGTACTTC.

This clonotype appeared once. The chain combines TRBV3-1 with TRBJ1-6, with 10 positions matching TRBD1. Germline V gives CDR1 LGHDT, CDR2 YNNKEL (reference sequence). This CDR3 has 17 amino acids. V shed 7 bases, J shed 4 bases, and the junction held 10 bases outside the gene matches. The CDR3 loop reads CASNPSGTGVYNSPLHF. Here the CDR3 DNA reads TGTGCCAGCAACCCTAGTGGGACAGGGGTTTATAATTCACCCCTCCACTTT.

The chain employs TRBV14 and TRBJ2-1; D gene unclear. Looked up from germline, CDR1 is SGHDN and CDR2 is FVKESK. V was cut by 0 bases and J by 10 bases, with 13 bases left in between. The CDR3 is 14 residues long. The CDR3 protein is CASSQEENPYEQFF. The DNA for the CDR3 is TGTGCCAGCAGCCAAGAAGAGAACCCCTACGAGCAGTTCTTC.

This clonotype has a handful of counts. The CDR3 DNA reads TGTGCCAGCAGTTGGACAGGGGGCCCAGAGACCCAGTACTTC. Amino acids: CASSWTGGPETQYF. The chain joins TRBV6-1 to TRBJ2-5, with 11 positions matching TRBD1. The CDR3 runs 14 residues. Germline CDR1 and CDR2: MNHNS and SASEGT. Unmatched junction bases numbered 3, after V lost 5 bases and J lost 4 bases.